This record looks at one T cell receptor (beta chain) sequence and its context. This specimen comes from a study of blood T cell repertoires in COVID-19. For the study at large: In each case, the material was cDNA or gDNA derived from T cells, B-cell-depleted T cells, or PBMCs.

Study processing details: Researchers report that nucleated cell counts were estimated from reference gene primer amplification. The protocol was immunoSEQ multiplex PCR, while the TCRdb copy is restricted to in-frame clones and leaves out a portion. V, J and clone size are taken as reported in that table, and D and trimming were inferred from the DNA itself. The sample holds roughly 150,000 clones; around four fifths are singletons and the top ten take less than 5%. V lost 2 bases and J lost 8; bases outside the gene matches: 12. This CDR3 comprises 16 residues. Germline V CDR1 and CDR2: LGHDT, YNNKEL (reference sequence).

The specimen sequenced was peripheral blood. V usage is TRBV3-1 (or the pseudogene TRBV3-2) and J usage is TRBJ1-2, with 9 bases lining up with TRBD1. This clonotype originated in a woman aged 80 or over with acute or convalescent COVID-19. The CDR3 loop reads CASSQRGTGPDRGYTF. DNA for the CDR3: TGTGCCAGCAGCCAAAGGGGGACAGGGCCGGACCGCGGCTACACCTTC.